Each of the 6 T cell receptor beta chains below was sequenced from the same sample in a study of blood T cell repertoires in COVID-19. The assay was immunoSEQ multiplex PCR, and TCRdb's table has in-frame clones only and misses some. The table has about 400,000 clones, over 85% seen once; the top ten hold about 1.7%. The sample was PBMCs or T cells enriched from blood (not recorded which). Receptors were obtained from a woman aged 25 to 39 who had recovered from COVID-19.

The chain combines TRBV27 with TRBJ1-2; TRBD1 aligns across 8 bases. The CDR3 sequence is 18 residues long. The germline V gene encodes CDR1 MNHEY and CDR2 SMNVEV (reference sequence). Trimming at V came to 3 bases and at J to 3 bases, leaving 15 bases not matched to a gene. CDR3 in amino acids: CASSLALLRQGSYYGYTF. CDR3 coding DNA: TGTGCCAGCAGTTTGGCCCTATTGCGACAGGGGAGTTACTATGGCTACACCTTC.

The chain combines TRBV9 with TRBJ2-1, with 12 bases lining up with TRBD2. V shed 1 base, J shed 10 bases, and the junction held 9 bases outside the gene matches. In germline, CDR1 is SGDLS, CDR2 YYNGEE. The CDR3 contains 16 residues. CDR3 region: CASSVSGTSGPSEQFF. CDR3 DNA sequence: TGTGCCAGCAGCGTATCCGGGACTAGCGGGCCCTCCGAGCAGTTCTTC.

The chain has TRBV7-2 and TRBJ2-1, with 10 bases aligning to TRBD2. Germline CDR1 and CDR2: SGHTA and FQGNSA. The CDR3 is made up of 15 amino acids. Trimming cost V 9 bases and J 7 bases; bases outside gene matches: 12. The CDR3 region is CASTRTLAGVNEQFF. The CDR3 region has the DNA TGTGCCAGTACGAGAACGCTAGCGGGGGTGAATGAGCAGTTCTTC.

The CDR3 reads CAWSRPVGSPLHF. As DNA, the CDR3 is TGTGCCTGGAGTCGGCCGGTCGGGTCACCCCTCCACTTT. The V gene is TRBV30, the J gene TRBJ1-6; D uncertain. The germline CDR1 and CDR2 sequences are GTSNPN and SVGIG (reference sequence). Trimming removed 2 bases from V and 10 bases from J, with 12 bases in between. This CDR3 contains 13 residues.

The chain combines TRBV4-1 with TRBJ2-3; D gene ambiguous. Trimming shortened V by 4 bases and J by 5 bases, and 19 bases separated the two germline ends. Germline V CDR1 and CDR2: MGHRA, YSYEKL. The CDR3 runs to 16 residues. The CDR3 bases are TGCGCCAGCAGCCCAACTAAATCACCCCTGCGAGATACGCAGTATTTT. Translating it yields CASSPTKSPLRDTQYF.

V usage is TRBV30 and J usage is TRBJ1-3; D gene uncertain. Germline CDR1 is GTSNPN and CDR2 is SVGIG (reference sequence). The V end lost 0 bases, the J end lost 1 base, and 19 bases lay between the germline ends. The CDR3 runs 18 residues. The CDR3 DNA is TGTGCCTGGAGTGTAAGGTGGAAAGACGAGACATCTGGAAACACCATATATTTT. Translated: CAWSVRWKDETSGNTIYF.